The 14 T cell receptor beta chains below come from one sample, sequenced in a study of Ad26.COV2.S vaccination and SARS-CoV-2 variants. The treatment denotes: roughly 20 received Ad26.COV2.S at low or high dose, single or two shots; 5 received placebo; per-sample allocation not given. Following the first vaccine or placebo injection, samples were taken on day 63. The method was immunoSEQ multiplex PCR; TCRdb's version includes in-frame clones alone and lacks a portion of them. The sample shows 440,000 or so clones, 90% of them seen only once. The specimen comprised peripheral blood, sampled in a trial of Ad26.COV2.S vaccine versus placebo. These receptors originate from a person between 18 and 65 years old who received the Ad26.COV2.S COVID-19 vaccine or a placebo.

This clone came up a few times. The chain links TRBV28 to TRBJ2-1; D gene uncertain. Germline V CDR1 and CDR2: MDHEN, SYDVKM. CDR3 size: 14 residues. The V end lost 6 bases, the J end lost 4 bases, and 13 bases lay between the germline ends. DNA of the CDR3: TGTGCCAGCAGACCACTACCACCTTACAATGAGCAGTTCTTC. Its translation is CASRPLPPYNEQFF.

The V and J genes are TRBV9 and TRBJ2-2; 7 bases agree with TRBD2. Trimming cost V 0 bases and J 6 bases; bases outside gene matches: 5. The CDR3 is made up of 15 amino acids. The germline CDR1 and CDR2 sequences are SGDLS and YYNGEE. CDR3 amino acids: CASSVEVGGPGELFF. CDR3 in DNA: TGTGCCAGCAGCGTAGAGGTGGGAGGGCCCGGGGAGCTGTTTTTT.

The CDR3 is CASSIDLGTVASSLNEQFF. CDR3 coding DNA: TGTGCCAGTAGTATAGATCTCGGAACCGTAGCCAGCAGCCTAAATGAGCAGTTCTTC. The V call is TRBV19, the J call TRBJ2-1; D is undetermined. Per germline, CDR1 LNHDA and CDR2 SQIVND (reference sequence). The CDR3 loop spans 19 amino acids. The V gene lost 0 bases and the J gene lost 7 bases, with 25 bases spanning the gap.

This chain uses TRBV5-1 with TRBJ2-7; TRBD1 aligns across 8 bases. From germline, CDR1 is SGHRS and CDR2 YFSETQ. Trimming took 6 bases from V and 0 from J; bases not matched to a gene: 2. The CDR3 runs to 13 residues. The CDR3 bases are TGCGCCAGCACAGGGGGCGTCTCCTACGAGCAGTACTTC. Translated, it gives CASTGGVSYEQYF.

The chain couples TRBV13 to TRBJ1-2, with a tentative D call TRBD1 (5 bases). V lost 6 bases, J lost 8 bases, and 19 bases lay in between. In germline, CDR1 is PRHDT, CDR2 FYEKMQ (reference sequence). This CDR3 comprises 14 residues. The CDR3 reads CASSYPSEGEGYTF. DNA of the CDR3: TGTGCCAGCAGTTACCCCAGTGAAGGGGAGGGCTACACCTTC.

The CDR3 spells CASSLWASTNQPQHF. The DNA of the CDR3 is TGTGCCAGCAGTTTATGGGCGAGCACTAATCAGCCCCAGCATTTT. The chain joins TRBV27 to TRBJ1-5; D remains ambiguous. The CDR3 covers 15 residues. Trimming took 1 base from V and 4 from J, leaving 11 bases between them. Looked up from germline, CDR1 is MNHEY and CDR2 is SMNVEV (reference sequence).

This clone appeared a few times. The chain employs TRBV19 and TRBJ2-1; D gene ambiguous. The V gene lost 5 bases and the J gene lost 8 bases, with 16 bases spanning the gap. The CDR3 contains 14 residues. The germline CDR1 and CDR2 sequences are LNHDA and SQIVND (reference sequence). This CDR3 is CASSLRRTYHEQFF. The CDR3 DNA sequence: TGTGCCAGTAGTCTACGCCGCACGTACCATGAGCAGTTCTTC.

The chain employs TRBV5-1 and TRBJ2-2; no reliable D call. CDR1 and CDR2 (germline): SGHRS, YFSETQ. V shed 1 base and J shed 3 bases, with 4 bases lying between them. The CDR3 has 13 amino acids. CDR3 DNA: TGCGCCAGCAGCTTGAGGTACACCGGGGAGCTGTTTTTT. Protein sequence: CASSLRYTGELFF.

V usage is TRBV12-3 or TRBV12-4 and J usage is TRBJ2-7; D unclear. This CDR3 contains 11 residues. V was pared by 5 bases and J by 3 bases, with 5 bases between. The CDR3 bases are TGTGCCAGCAGTCCTCTCTACGAGCAGTACTTC. Translated: CASSPLYEQYF.

The V gene is TRBV4-2, the J gene TRBJ2-5; 8 bases align to TRBD2. J gave up 4 bases and V 1 base, and 5 bases lay outside the gene matches. The CDR3 runs 15 residues. CDR1 and CDR2 (germline): LGHNA, YNFKEQ. CDR3 sequence reads: CASSQATGGPETQYF. The CDR3 coding sequence is TGTGCCAGCAGCCAAGCGACGGGAGGGCCAGAGACCCAGTACTTC.

This clone was counted once. This chain uses TRBV7-9 with TRBJ1-3; no reliable D call. Germline V gene sequence: CDR1 SEHNR, CDR2 FQNEAQ (reference sequence). The CDR3 loop spans 14 amino acids. Deletions cut 5 bases from V and 2 bases from J, with 10 bases between. CDR3 sequence reads: CASSPRFAGNTIYF. Written as DNA, the CDR3 is TGTGCCAGCAGCCCCCGGTTTGCTGGAAACACCATATATTTT.

V is TRBV28 and J is TRBJ1-2; 8 bases line up with TRBD1. CDR3 length: 14 amino acids. Germline assignment: CDR1 MDHEN and CDR2 SYDVKM. The V and J ends lost 6 bases and 7 bases, in that order; junction bases with no gene match: 10. The CDR3 nucleotides read TGTGCCAGCAGACTCCCGACAGGGGCAGGTGGCTACACCTTC. The encoded protein is CASRLPTGAGGYTF.

The rearrangement links TRBV15 to TRBJ1-5; D may be TRBD1 (6 bases). V shed 7 bases and J shed 7 bases, with 14 bases lying between them. Germline values: CDR1 LNHNV, CDR2 YYDKDF (reference sequence). The CDR3 covers 13 residues. The CDR3: CATTGQQGQPQHF. The CDR3 DNA sequence: TGTGCCACCACAGGTCAACAGGGACAGCCCCAGCATTTT.

V is TRBV18 and J is TRBJ2-1, with TRBD2 matching over 9 bases. The V gene end was trimmed by 3 bases and the J gene end by 7 bases; junction bases not matched to a gene: 7. Looked up from germline, CDR1 is KGHSH and CDR2 is LQKENI. The CDR3 loop spans 15 amino acids. CDR3 nucleotides: TGTGCCAGCTCACCGGGCGGGAGGGCCTGGAATGAGCAGTTCTTC. Amino acids: CASSPGGRAWNEQFF. Supplemented by reference TRBV18 and TRBJ2-1, the full variable domain reads NAGVMQNPRHLVRRRGQEARLRCSPMKGHSHVYWYRQLPEEGLKFMVYLQKENIIDESGMPKERFSAEFPKEGPSILRIQQVVRGDSAAYFCASSPGGRAWNEQFFGPGTRLTVL.